This TCR beta chain was sequenced during a study of blood T cell repertoires in COVID-19. Study-wide background: Samples of COVID-19 (acute and convalescent) were obtained from the United States, Italy and Spain.

The CDR3 runs 14 residues. Germline trimming cut 8 bases from V and 8 bases from J; bases unmatched to any gene: 13. Germline CDR1 and CDR2: MNHNY and SVGAGI (reference sequence). Per the study methods: The assay estimated nucleated cells by amplifying reference gene primers. Profiling relied on immunoSEQ multiplex PCR, and the TCRdb table lists in-frame clones only, not all of them. The V and J calls and clone size come from that table; D and trimming were worked out from the DNA. The table includes approximately 190,000 clones, roughly 84% detected once. Sample: peripheral blood. The receptor comes from a human donor in a cohort sampled during active COVID-19. This sequence joins TRBV6-6 and TRBJ1-2; 8 bases are shared with TRBD1. The CDR3 DNA follows: TGTGCCAGCTCCGGGATCAGGGGGCCCTCGGGCTACACCTTC. Protein: CASSGIRGPSGYTF.